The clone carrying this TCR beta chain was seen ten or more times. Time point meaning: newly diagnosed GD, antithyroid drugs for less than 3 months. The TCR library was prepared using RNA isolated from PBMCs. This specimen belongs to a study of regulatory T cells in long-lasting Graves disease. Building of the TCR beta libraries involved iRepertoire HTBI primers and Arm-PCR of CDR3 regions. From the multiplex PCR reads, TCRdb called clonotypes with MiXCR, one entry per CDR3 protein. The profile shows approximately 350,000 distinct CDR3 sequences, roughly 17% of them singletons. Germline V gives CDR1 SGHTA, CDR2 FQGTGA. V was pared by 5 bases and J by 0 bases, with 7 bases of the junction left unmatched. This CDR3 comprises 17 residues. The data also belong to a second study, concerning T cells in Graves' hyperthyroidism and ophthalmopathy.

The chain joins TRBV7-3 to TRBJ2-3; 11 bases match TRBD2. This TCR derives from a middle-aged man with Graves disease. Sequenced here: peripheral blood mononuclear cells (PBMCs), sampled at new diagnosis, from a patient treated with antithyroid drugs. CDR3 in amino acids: CASSVSGGAGSTDTQYF. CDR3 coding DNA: TGTGCCAGCAGCGTTAGCGGGGGGGCTGGAAGCACAGATACGCAGTATTTT. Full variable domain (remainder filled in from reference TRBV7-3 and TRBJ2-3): GAGVSQTPSNKVTEKGKYVELRCDPISGHTALYWYRQSLGQGPEFLIYFQGTGAADDSGLPNDRFFAVRPEGSVSTLKIQRTERGDSAVYLCASSVSGGAGSTDTQYFGPGTRLTVL.